Below, 30 T cell receptor beta chains from the same sample are listed, as sequenced in a study of blood T cell repertoires in COVID-19. Clones were read by immunoSEQ multiplex PCR, and TCRdb kept only the in-frame ones, dropping some. The sample lists about 48,000 clones, about 76% occurring once. The sequencing sample was made of peripheral blood. These receptor sequences come from a human donor with active or convalescent COVID-19. The donor label of this sample is uncertain.

In its sample, this clone was seen once. This chain joins TRBV23-1 and TRBJ1-1, with TRBD1 matching 9 bases. TRBV23-1 falls under the ORF class, with uncertain function. The CDR3 length is 19 residues. The junction had 13 bases not matched to a gene; V was cut back by 1 base and J by 1 base. The CDR3 loop reads CASSQLLHRDRDPNTEAFF. In DNA form, the CDR3 reads TGCGCCAGCAGTCAATTGTTGCACCGGGACAGGGATCCGAACACTGAAGCTTTCTTT.

V usage is TRBV27 and J usage is TRBJ2-5; the D gene is possibly TRBD1 (5 bases). CDR1 is MNHEY, CDR2 SMNVEV, per germline (reference sequence). V lost 6 bases and J 1 base, leaving 18 bases between the germline ends. CDR3 length: 16 residues. For the CDR3, the DNA is TGTGCCAGCAGCTGGGGCCAGACGGTTTCCCAAGAGACCCAGTACTTC. Its translation is CASSWGQTVSQETQYF.

This chain joins TRBV4-1 and TRBJ2-2; 14 bases align to TRBD2. V lost 0 bases to trimming and J lost 5 bases; unmatched junction nucleotides: 8. This CDR3 is built from 19 residues. Germline V lookup: CDR1 MGHRA, CDR2 YSYEKL. CDR3 sequence: CASSQDLGLAGVGTGELFF. CDR3 sequence (DNA): TGCGCCAGCAGCCAAGATTTGGGACTAGCGGGAGTAGGGACCGGGGAGCTGTTTTTT.

V is TRBV6-2 or TRBV6-3 and J is TRBJ2-1; D possibly corresponds to TRBD1 (6 bases). Trimming left V 6 bases short and J 2 bases short, with 14 bases between. The CDR3 runs to 15 residues. The germline CDR1 and CDR2 sequences are MNHEY and SVGEGT. The CDR3 bases are TGTGCCAGCAGCCGCAGGGGAAACCCCTACAATGAGCAGTTCTTC. It encodes CASSRRGNPYNEQFF.

The J gene is TRBJ2-3, the V gene TRBV29-1; D perhaps matches TRBD1 (6 bases). Germline values: CDR1 SQVTM, CDR2 ANQGSEA. Trimming stripped 4 bases from V and 0 bases from J, with 14 bases between. The CDR3 extends over 15 amino acids. The CDR3: CSVAAGTTSTDTQYF. In DNA form, the CDR3 reads TGCAGCGTTGCAGCCGGGACAACTAGCACAGATACGCAGTATTTT.

This clone showed up just a few times. The chain has TRBV11-3 and TRBJ2-2; TRBD2 matches 15 bases. Germline V gives CDR1 SGHNT, CDR2 YENEEA. J lost 3 bases, V lost 4 bases, and 0 bases had no gene match. The CDR3 has 16 residues. DNA of the CDR3: TGTGCCAGCAGCTGGACTAGCGGGAGGGACACCGGGGAGCTGTTTTTT. Encoded protein: CASSWTSGRDTGELFF.

CDR3 nucleotide sequence: TGCGCCAGCAGCCAAGCGGCACCAGGGGGCTCCGGGGAGCTGTTTTTT. This gives the protein CASSQAAPGGSGELFF. This chain connects TRBV4-1 to TRBJ2-2; TRBD1 matches at 8 bases. V lost 1 base, J lost 6 bases, and 7 bases stayed unmatched. The CDR3 runs to 16 residues. Germline loops: CDR1 MGHRA, CDR2 YSYEKL.

J is TRBJ1-1 and V is TRBV6-2 or TRBV6-3; no reliable D call. CDR1 and CDR2 from the germline V gene are MNHEY and SVGEGT. V lost 0 bases and J lost 0, with 11 bases in between. The CDR3 runs to 16 residues. This chain's CDR3 is CASSYSPGYLNTEAFF. Here the CDR3 DNA reads TGTGCCAGCAGTTACTCCCCAGGCTACCTGAACACTGAAGCTTTCTTT.

The chain has TRBV7-3 and TRBJ1-5; tentative D call: TRBD1 (6 bases). The CDR3 sequence is 14 residues long. CDR1 and CDR2 (germline): SGHTA, FQGTGA. Trimming took off 4 bases at V and 3 bases at J, with 10 bases between the two ends. For the CDR3, the DNA is TGTGCCAGCAGCTACGACAGGCTCAATCAGCCCCAGCATTTT. Its translation: CASSYDRLNQPQHF.

This rearrangement joins TRBV12-3 or TRBV12-4 to TRBJ2-7; tentatively, D is TRBD1 (6 bases). V gave up 6 bases and J gave up 5 bases, with 11 bases separating them. The CDR3 totals 12 residues. The CDR3 sequence: CASSPGANEQYF. CDR3 coding DNA: TGTGCCAGCAGCCCAGGGGCGAACGAGCAGTACTTC.

The V gene is TRBV18, the J gene TRBJ2-3; 7 bases line up with TRBD1. V lost 10 bases, J lost 4 bases, and 14 bases stayed unmatched. Germline CDR1 is KGHSH and CDR2 is LQKENI. The CDR3 is 15 residues long. In DNA form, the CDR3 reads TGTGCCACCCAACAAGACCAGGGGGTTGCAGATACGCAGTATTTT. Translated: CATQQDQGVADTQYF.

J is TRBJ2-3 and V is TRBV5-1, with D maybe TRBD2 (7 bases). This CDR3 is 17 amino acids long. The germline gives CDR1 SGHRS, CDR2 YFSETQ. V was cut by 3 bases and J by 2 bases, with 19 bases left in between. The DNA for the CDR3 is TGCGCCAGCAGCTACTTTGGGGGCGGGGGCTCCACAGATACGCAGTATTTT. It specifies CASSYFGGGGSTDTQYF.

This clone was counted between two and nine times. The chain couples TRBV11-2 to TRBJ1-1; tentative D call: TRBD1 (6 bases). The length of the CDR3 is 18 residues. The germline V gene encodes CDR1 SGHAT and CDR2 FQNNGV. The V end was cut by 1 base, the J end by 1 base, with 19 bases between. In nucleotides, the CDR3 is TGTGCCAGCAGCTTAGTTCGTTCTAAGGGGGGGCCGAACACTGAAGCTTTCTTT. This sequence encodes CASSLVRSKGGPNTEAFF.

DNA for the CDR3: TGCGCCAGCAGTCAACCGACCGACGACAGGGCCGACTATGGCTACACCTTC. It specifies CASSQPTDDRADYGYTF. This rearrangement joins TRBV23-1 to TRBJ1-2; 7 positions match TRBD1. TRBV23-1 is classed as an ORF, of uncertain function. J lost 3 bases, V lost 2 bases, and 12 bases had no gene match. There are 17 residues in the CDR3.

J is TRBJ1-4 and V is TRBV6-4; TRBD1 matches at 8 bases. The CDR3 is 14 amino acids. V shed 4 bases, J shed 5 bases, and the junction held 3 bases outside the gene matches. Germline CDR1 and CDR2: MRHNA and SNTAGT. CDR3 nucleotides: TGTGCCAGCAGTGGGACAGGGCGCAATGAAAAACTGTTTTTT. This translates into CASSGTGRNEKLFF.

This clone was detected only a few times. CDR3 bases: TGTGCCAGCAGGGCTAGCGGGCGCTCCTCCTACGAGCAGTACTTC. Its translation is CASRASGRSSYEQYF. The chain links TRBV6-5 to TRBJ2-7; 8 bases match TRBD2. This CDR3 is built from 15 residues. Per the germline V gene, CDR1 is MNHEY and CDR2 is SVGAGI. V lost 6 bases to trimming and J lost 0 bases; unmatched junction nucleotides: 7.

This clone was seen once. The V and J genes are TRBV5-1 and TRBJ1-6, with 8 bases identical to TRBD1. The V gene's germline CDR1 is SGHRS and CDR2 YFSETQ. The CDR3 totals 14 residues. With 0 bases clipped from V and 9 bases from J, the junction kept 2 bases outside the gene matches. CDR3 region: CASSLGDRSSPLHF. The CDR3 DNA reads as TGCGCCAGCAGCTTGGGGGACAGGAGTTCACCCCTCCACTTT.

Only a few counts were recorded for this clone. The gene calls are TRBV3-1 (or the pseudogene TRBV3-2) and TRBJ1-4; 9 nucleotides line up with TRBD1. V was pared by 4 bases and J by 3 bases, with 6 bases of the junction left unmatched. The CDR3 sequence is 16 residues long. The germline CDR1 and CDR2 sequences are LGHDT and YNNKEL (reference sequence). The CDR3 region is CASSPFRTGANEKLFF. In DNA form, the CDR3 reads TGTGCCAGCAGCCCCTTCCGGACAGGGGCTAATGAAAAACTGTTTTTT.

The V call is TRBV2, the J call TRBJ1-2; perhaps TRBD1 as D (6 bases). CDR3 length: 13 amino acids. Germline CDR1 reads SNHLY; CDR2 reads FYNNEI. V shed 5 bases and J shed 1 base, with 8 bases lying between them. The CDR3 sequence is CASSTDSNYGYTF. DNA of the CDR3: TGTGCCAGCAGTACGGACAGTAACTATGGCTACACCTTC.

This sequence joins TRBV4-1 and TRBJ2-3; TRBD2 aligns across 16 bases. V lost 0 bases and J lost 14; bases outside the gene matches: 8. CDR1 and CDR2 from the germline V gene are MGHRA and YSYEKL. The CDR3 has 16 residues. CDR3 residues: CASSQDGGTSGRVVYF. The CDR3 DNA is TGCGCCAGCAGCCAAGATGGAGGGACTAGCGGGAGGGTTGTGTATTTT.

This chain links TRBV3-1 (or the pseudogene TRBV3-2) with TRBJ1-1; D is unresolved. This CDR3 region has 12 residues. Trimming took off 6 bases at V and 5 bases at J, with 10 bases between the two ends. Germline V CDR1 and CDR2: LGHDT, YNNKEL (reference sequence). CDR3 sequence reads: CASSNSGTEAFF. DNA for the CDR3: TGTGCCAGCAGTAACAGCGGGACTGAAGCTTTCTTT.

The chain employs TRBV29-1 and TRBJ2-2; D is undetermined. The CDR3 spans 15 residues. V was pared by 7 bases and J by 0 bases, with 15 bases between. Germline V lookup: CDR1 SQVTM, CDR2 ANQGSEA. This CDR3 is CSARDIAANTGELFF. The CDR3 bases are TGCAGCGCTAGAGACATCGCCGCGAACACCGGGGAGCTGTTTTTT.

The chain combines TRBV6-5 with TRBJ1-4, with TRBD1 matching over 10 bases. V was pared by 9 bases and J by 7 bases, with 11 bases of the junction left unmatched. The CDR3 is 15 residues long. Per the germline V gene, CDR1 is MNHEY and CDR2 is SVGAGI. The CDR3: CASSNPGQGTEKLFF. The CDR3 DNA reads as TGTGCCAGTTCCAATCCGGGACAGGGGACTGAAAAACTGTTTTTT.

The table lists this clone with a count of one. This chain joins TRBV24-1 and TRBJ2-5; a weak D match, TRBD2 (6 bases). The germline gives CDR1 KGHDR, CDR2 SFDVKD. The germline V and J ends were trimmed by 10 bases and 5 bases, with 13 bases remaining between them. The CDR3 length is 12 residues. CDR3 sequence: CATGGSSETQYF. The CDR3, as DNA: TGTGCCACGGGGGGTTCATCGGAGACCCAGTACTTC.

Only a few counts were recorded for this clone. The V call is TRBV27, the J call TRBJ1-1; no clear D. Germline values: CDR1 MNHEY, CDR2 SMNVEV (reference sequence). The CDR3 extends over 13 amino acids. The germline V and J ends were trimmed by 2 bases and 2 bases, with 6 bases remaining between them. The CDR3 here is CASSLGRNTEAFF. The CDR3 DNA sequence: TGTGCCAGCAGTTTAGGGAGAAACACTGAAGCTTTCTTT.

This clone has a count of ten or more. J is TRBJ1-1 and V is TRBV5-1; 7 positions match TRBD1. The V segment lost 9 bases and the J segment 0 bases; nucleotides outside the gene matches: 5. From germline, CDR1 is SGHRS and CDR2 YFSETQ. The CDR3 runs 13 residues. The CDR3 spells CATRTGVNTEAFF. The CDR3, as DNA: TGCGCCACGAGAACAGGGGTGAACACTGAAGCTTTCTTT.

The chain joins TRBV6-1 to TRBJ2-7, with a weak D call TRBD1 (5 bases). There are 13 residues in the CDR3. Germline loops: CDR1 MNHNS, CDR2 SASEGT. The V end was cut by 2 bases, the J end by 3 bases, with 8 bases between. This chain's CDR3 is CASSETRDYEQYF. CDR3 bases: TGTGCCAGCAGTGAAACCAGGGACTACGAGCAGTACTTC.

The chain carries TRBV29-1 and TRBJ2-5, with 11 bases fitting TRBD2. The CDR3 runs 14 residues. Germline trimming cut 3 bases from V and 5 bases from J; bases unmatched to any gene: 5. CDR1 is SQVTM and CDR2 is ANQGSEA in the germline V gene. The CDR3 spells CSVDVLAGGETQYF. Written as DNA, the CDR3 is TGCAGCGTTGATGTGCTAGCGGGAGGCGAGACCCAGTACTTC.

The chain uses TRBV7-7 and TRBJ2-1; 11 nucleotides agree with TRBD2. CDR3 length equals 18 residues. The V gene end was trimmed by 5 bases and the J gene end by 7 bases; junction bases not matched to a gene: 16. CDR1 is SSHAT and CDR2 is FNYEAQ in the germline V gene (reference sequence). In DNA form, the CDR3 reads TGTGCCAGCAGCCCACGGGGTAGCGGGAGGGCCGGCGGGAATGAGCAGTTCTTC. Its translation: CASSPRGSGRAGGNEQFF.

The genes are TRBV27 and TRBJ2-4; TRBD1 agrees at 9 bases. The CDR3 is 13 residues long. V shed 6 bases, J shed 5 bases, and the junction held 2 bases outside the gene matches. CDR1 is MNHEY, CDR2 SMNVEV, per germline (reference sequence). The CDR3 bases are TGTGCCAGCAGAGGGACAGGGCAAAACATTCAGTACTTC. Amino acid sequence: CASRGTGQNIQYF.